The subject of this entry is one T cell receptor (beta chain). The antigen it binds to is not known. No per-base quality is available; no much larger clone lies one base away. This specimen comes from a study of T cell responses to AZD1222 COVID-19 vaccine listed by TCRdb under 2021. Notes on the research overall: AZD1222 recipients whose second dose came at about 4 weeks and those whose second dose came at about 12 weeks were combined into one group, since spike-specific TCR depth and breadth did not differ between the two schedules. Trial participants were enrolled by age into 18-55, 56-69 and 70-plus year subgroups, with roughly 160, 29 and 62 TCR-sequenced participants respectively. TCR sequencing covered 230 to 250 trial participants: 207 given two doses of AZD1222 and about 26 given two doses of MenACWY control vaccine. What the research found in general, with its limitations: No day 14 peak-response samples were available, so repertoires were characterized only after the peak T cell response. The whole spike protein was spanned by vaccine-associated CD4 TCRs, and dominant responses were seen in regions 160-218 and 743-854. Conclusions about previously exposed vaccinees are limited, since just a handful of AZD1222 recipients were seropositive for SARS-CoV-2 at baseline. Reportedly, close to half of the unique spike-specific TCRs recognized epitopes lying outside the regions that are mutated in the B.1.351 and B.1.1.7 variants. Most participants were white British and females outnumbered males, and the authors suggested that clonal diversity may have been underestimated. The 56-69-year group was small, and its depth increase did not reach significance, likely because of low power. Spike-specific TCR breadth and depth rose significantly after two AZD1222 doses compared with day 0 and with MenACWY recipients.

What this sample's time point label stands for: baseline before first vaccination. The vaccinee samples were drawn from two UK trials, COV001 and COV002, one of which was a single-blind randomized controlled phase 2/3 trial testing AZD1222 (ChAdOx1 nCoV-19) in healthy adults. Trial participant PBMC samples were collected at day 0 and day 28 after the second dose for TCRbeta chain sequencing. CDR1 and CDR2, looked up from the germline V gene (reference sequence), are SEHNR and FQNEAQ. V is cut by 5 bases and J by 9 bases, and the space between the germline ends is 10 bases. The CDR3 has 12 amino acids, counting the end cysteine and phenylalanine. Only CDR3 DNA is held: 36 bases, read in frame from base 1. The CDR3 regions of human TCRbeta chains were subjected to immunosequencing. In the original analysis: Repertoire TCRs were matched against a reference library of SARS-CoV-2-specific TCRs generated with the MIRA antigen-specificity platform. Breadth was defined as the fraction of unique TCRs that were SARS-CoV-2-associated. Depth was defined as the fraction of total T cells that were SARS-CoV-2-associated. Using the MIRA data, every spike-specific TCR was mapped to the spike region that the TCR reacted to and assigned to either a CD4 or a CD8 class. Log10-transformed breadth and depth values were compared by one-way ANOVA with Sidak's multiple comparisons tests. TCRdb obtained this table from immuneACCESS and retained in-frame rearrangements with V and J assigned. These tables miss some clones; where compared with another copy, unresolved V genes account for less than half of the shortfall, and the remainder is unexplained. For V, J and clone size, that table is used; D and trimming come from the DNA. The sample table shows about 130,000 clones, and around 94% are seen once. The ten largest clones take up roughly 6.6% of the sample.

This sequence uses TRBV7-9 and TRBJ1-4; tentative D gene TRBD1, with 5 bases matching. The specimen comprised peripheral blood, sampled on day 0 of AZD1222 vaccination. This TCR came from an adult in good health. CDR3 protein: CASSPRGQKLFF. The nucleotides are TGTGCCAGCAGCCCTAGGGGTCAAAAACTGTTTTTT.